Presented here are 2 T cell receptor beta chains from one specimen sequenced in a study of shared clonotypes between healthy human individuals (dated by TCRdb to 2019 to 2021). The library relied on the immunoSEQ multiplex PCR assay. The table comes from immuneACCESS by way of TCRdb, which keeps in-frame sequences with V and J called. Part of the clones is missing from these tables; in studies checked, under half for an unresolved V gene and the rest for unknown reasons. Here the sample has about 730,000 clones; approximately 77% occur a single time. Jointly, the top ten make up under 2% of the sample. The sequencing input was memory CD4+ T cells sorted from blood. In the paper's terms, the cell subset or site label means: CD45RA-negative fraction. All receptors come from a woman aged 30 to 39 in good health.

The rearrangement links TRBV11-2 to TRBJ2-1; the D gene is possibly TRBD2 (5 bases). The V end was cut by 0 bases, the J end by 4 bases, with 16 bases between. The CDR3 is 17 amino acids. In germline, CDR1 is SGHAT, CDR2 FQNNGV. CDR3 sequence (DNA): TGTGCCAGCAGCTTAGAACCCCCTAGCATCAGTTACAATGAGCAGTTCTTC. Translation: CASSLEPPSISYNEQFF.

The CDR3 reads CASSLIGTGLGDTEAFF. The DNA for the CDR3 is TGTGCCAGCAGCTTAATCGGGACAGGCCTCGGGGACACTGAAGCTTTCTTT. V and J are TRBV7-3 and TRBJ1-1; TRBD1 agrees at 8 bases. CDR1 is SGHTA and CDR2 is FQGTGA in the germline V gene. Unmatched junction bases numbered 10, after V lost 1 base and J lost 3 bases. This CDR3 spans 17 amino acids.